This T cell receptor beta chain originates from a study of early T cells in non-severe SARS-CoV-2 infection. TCRdb processed the 5' RACE reads anew with MiXCR; each CDR3 protein has one entry. This sample carries 70,000 to 90,000 distinct CDR3 sequences, over 9.5% of them seen once, and the ten largest clones take approximately 8%. This CDR3 spans 13 amino acids. The germline gives CDR1 SEHNR, CDR2 FQNEAQ (reference sequence). Trimming took off 3 bases at V and 14 bases at J, with 14 bases between the two ends. This specimen consisted of whole blood, obtained at baseline. J is TRBJ1-6 and V is TRBV7-9, with D maybe TRBD1 (6 bases). The clonotype was recovered from an adult who was a healthcare worker with PCR-confirmed SARS-CoV-2 infection or an uninfected control (not recorded which). CDR3 sequence reads: CASSLVWGTSLHF. CDR3 DNA sequence: TGTGCCAGCAGCTTGGTGTGGGGGACATCCCTCCACTTT.